The 25 T cell receptor beta chains presented below share a single source sample, sequenced in a study of technical replicates of blood from several donors. The method was immunoSEQ multiplex PCR; TCRdb's version includes in-frame clones alone and lacks a portion of them. The sample holds about 56,000 clones; around 93% are singletons and the top ten take 3.5% to 4.5%. Sequencing was done on a sample of PBMCs. Receptor source: a human donor in good health. Some clones in this sample may be carry-over from other donors' samples.

The chain combines TRBV4-3 with TRBJ1-4; no clear D gene. The CDR3 contains 18 residues. Germline V lookup: CDR1 LGHNA, CDR2 YSLEER. V lost 2 bases, J lost 5 bases, and 21 bases lay in between. The CDR3 sequence is CASSQRRESLAVNEKLFF. The CDR3 DNA is TGCGCCAGCAGCCAACGGCGTGAGTCACTAGCTGTGAATGAAAAACTGTTTTTT.

This chain links TRBV29-1 with TRBJ2-1; TRBD2 might be the D (5 bases). The CDR3 is 16 residues long. Germline V gene lookup returns CDR1 SQVTM and CDR2 ANQGSEA. With 4 bases removed from V and 2 bases from J, the gap between germline ends came to 18 bases. The CDR3 bases are TGCAGCGTTGGCCCCCATACGGGAAGGCCCTACAATGAGCAGTTCTTC. Translation: CSVGPHTGRPYNEQFF.

The chain has TRBV14 and TRBJ1-2; maybe TRBD1 (5 bases). Germline values: CDR1 SGHDN, CDR2 FVKESK. The ends were cut back, 4 bases at V and 2 bases at J, with 14 bases in the middle. This CDR3 has 15 residues. CDR3 region: CASSPRGTLNYGYTF. The CDR3 DNA reads TGTGCCAGCAGCCCAAGGGGCACCTTAAACTATGGCTACACCTTC.

The chain uses TRBV15 and TRBJ1-4; D not certain. Trimming shortened V by 0 bases and J by 7 bases, and 9 bases separated the two germline ends. The CDR3 is made up of 14 amino acids. Germline CDR1 and CDR2: LNHNV and YYDKDF (reference sequence). CDR3 loop: CATSREQNSEKLFF. The CDR3 DNA is TGTGCCACCAGCAGAGAACAGAATTCTGAAAAACTGTTTTTT.

This clone was recorded only once. This sequence joins TRBV7-9 and TRBJ2-3; 7 positions agree with TRBD1. This CDR3 has 12 amino acids. V lost 8 bases, J lost 7 bases, and 6 bases stayed unmatched. The germline V gene has CDR1 SEHNR and CDR2 FQNEAQ (reference sequence). The CDR3 DNA reads as TGTGCCAGCGACAGGGAACCGTATACGCAGTATTTT. Its translation is CASDREPYTQYF.

The gene calls are TRBV6-6 and TRBJ1-5; D remains unclear. Germline CDR1 and CDR2: MNHNY and SVGAGI (reference sequence). Trimming left V 6 bases short and J 2 bases short, with 11 bases between. The CDR3 length is 14 residues. CDR3 in DNA: TGTGCCAGCAGCCCGCGTGAGGGCAATCAGCCCCAGCATTTT. Translating gives CASSPREGNQPQHF.

The rearrangement joins TRBV6-6 to TRBJ1-1; D is undetermined. Trimming shortened V by 1 base and J by 4 bases, and 10 bases separated the two germline ends. The CDR3 contains 14 residues. Germline V gene lookup returns CDR1 MNHNY and CDR2 SVGAGI (reference sequence). DNA for the CDR3: TGTGCCAGCAGTTACTGGCAGGTGGGCACTGAAGCTTTCTTT. It specifies CASSYWQVGTEAFF.

The chain recombines TRBV1 with TRBJ2-5; the table's D call, TRBD2, was not checked against the DNA. TRBV1 constitutes a pseudogene. This CDR3 has 16 residues. The CDR3 DNA reads TGCACCAGCAGCCACTTGTTAGCGGGGGTGCAAGAGACCCAGTACTTC. This encodes CTSSHLLAGVQETQYF.

The chain carries TRBV13 and TRBJ2-3; 14 bases line up with TRBD2. V dropped 5 bases and J dropped 4; count of bases not matched to a gene: 11. Per the germline V gene, CDR1 is PRHDT and CDR2 is FYEKMQ (reference sequence). This CDR3 region has 18 residues. CDR3 nucleotides: TGTGCCAGCAGCCCGACTAGCGGGGGGGCTGGTCGGTCAGATACGCAGTATTTT. Translation gives CASSPTSGGAGRSDTQYF.

The chain joins TRBV9 to TRBJ2-6; TRBD1 agrees at 8 bases. J was trimmed by 0 bases and V by 3 bases; bases with no gene match: 5. The V gene's germline CDR1 is SGDLS and CDR2 YYNGEE. The CDR3 has 17 amino acids. CDR3 DNA: TGTGCCAGCAGCGGAGGACAGGGAAGCTCTGGGGCCAACGTCCTGACTTTC. As protein: CASSGGQGSSGANVLTF.

The V and J genes are TRBV6-1 and TRBJ2-7; 7 bases agree with TRBD1. This CDR3 region has 14 residues. Per germline, CDR1 MNHNS and CDR2 SASEGT. V gave up 10 bases and J gave up 2 bases; unmatched junction bases: 11. Here the CDR3 reads CATLGTAFTYEQYF. Here the CDR3 DNA reads TGTGCCACTCTCGGGACAGCATTTACCTACGAGCAGTACTTC.

The chain couples TRBV30 to TRBJ2-7, with TRBD1 identical over 12 bases. Trimming cost V 8 bases and J 6 bases; bases outside gene matches: 8. The V gene's germline CDR1 is GTSNPN and CDR2 SVGIG (reference sequence). The CDR3 runs 13 residues. CDR3 coding DNA: TGTGCCGCACCGGGACAGGGGGCAGGCGAGCAGTACTTC. Translated: CAAPGQGAGEQYF. The full variable domain, in which reference TRBV30 and TRBJ2-7 provide the parts outside the CDR3, is SQTIHQWPATLVQPVGSPLSLECTVEGTSNPNLYWYRQAAGRGLQLLFYSVGIGQISSEVPQNLSASRPQDRQFILSSKKLLLSDSGFYLCAAPGQGAGEQYFGPGTRLTVT.

The rearrangement joins TRBV5-4 to TRBJ1-2, with 7 nucleotides matching TRBD1. V was clipped by 4 bases and J by 6 bases; unmatched bases: 3. CDR3 length: 12 residues. CDR1 SGHNT and CDR2 YYREEE come from the germline V gene (reference sequence). As DNA, the CDR3 is TGTGCCAGCAGCCAAGACAGGGATGGCTACACCTTC. It codes for CASSQDRDGYTF.

The chain couples TRBV7-2 to TRBJ1-1; no firm D call. The germline gives CDR1 SGHTA, CDR2 FQGNSA. The CDR3 runs 14 residues. V was trimmed by 1 base and J by 3 bases, leaving 9 bases between them. In DNA, the CDR3 is TGTGCCAGCAGCTTAGACGGGGAGGACACTGAAGCTTTCTTT. Translation gives CASSLDGEDTEAFF.

The chain carries TRBV5-1 and TRBJ2-2; 14 nucleotides agree with TRBD2. CDR1 and CDR2 (germline): SGHRS, YFSETQ. J gave up 1 base and V 3 bases, and 5 bases lay outside the gene matches. This CDR3 is built from 18 residues. Here the CDR3 reads CASSSPGTSGRNTGELFF. The DNA for the CDR3 is TGCGCCAGCAGCTCCCCCGGGACTAGCGGGAGGAACACCGGGGAGCTGTTTTTT.

The rearrangement uses TRBV7-9 and TRBJ1-5; 10 bases match TRBD1. The ends lost 2 bases at V and 2 bases at J; junction bases unmatched: 3. The germline gives CDR1 SEHNR, CDR2 FQNEAQ (reference sequence). This CDR3 comprises 16 residues. The CDR3 protein is CASSLQTGGGNQPQHF. CDR3 DNA: TGTGCCAGCAGCTTACAGACAGGGGGCGGCAATCAGCCCCAGCATTTT.

The chain links TRBV19 to TRBJ2-3; D gene ambiguous. The V end was cut by 0 bases, the J end by 8 bases, with 9 bases between. Looked up from germline, CDR1 is LNHDA and CDR2 is SQIVND (reference sequence). The CDR3 runs 13 residues. The chain's CDR3 is CASSIDRLSTQYF. CDR3 in DNA: TGTGCCAGTAGTATAGATCGTCTGAGTACGCAGTATTTT.

V gene TRBV12-5 combines with J gene TRBJ1-2; TRBD1 matches at 7 bases. The CDR3 has 14 amino acids. Looked up from germline, CDR1 is LGHNT and CDR2 is FRNRAP. The V and J ends lost 2 bases and 8 bases, in that order; junction bases with no gene match: 8. The DNA for the CDR3 is TGTGCTAGTGGTTTGCTTACAGGGGTGAGCGGCTACACCTTC. It translates to CASGLLTGVSGYTF.

This chain connects TRBV5-1 to TRBJ2-5, with D unclear. The V and J ends lost 2 bases and 3 bases respectively, with 5 bases between them. CDR1 and CDR2 (germline): SGHRS, YFSETQ. The CDR3 runs to 12 residues. CDR3 DNA: TGCGCCAGCAGCTTTGAGGAAGAGACCCAGTACTTC. Translation: CASSFEEETQYF.

This chain uses TRBV6-8 with TRBJ2-3, with 12 bases aligning to TRBD2. Germline V lookup: CDR1 MNHGY, CDR2 SAAAGT. V trimming: 0 bases; J trimming: 3 bases; junction bases outside the gene matches: 7. CDR3 size: 18 residues. The CDR3 coding sequence is TGTGCCAGCAGTTACTCCGCTAGCGGGAGGGCCAGGACAGATACGCAGTATTTT. Its protein is CASSYSASGRARTDTQYF.

This chain's CDR3 is CASSYGRENTEAFF. The CDR3 region has the DNA TGTGCCAGCAGCTATGGACGGGAGAACACTGAAGCTTTCTTT. The chain recombines TRBV2 with TRBJ1-1, with D hard to call. CDR1 and CDR2 from the germline V gene are SNHLY and FYNNEI. The CDR3 extends over 14 amino acids. V shed 6 bases and J shed 1 base, with 12 bases lying between them.

The rearrangement links TRBV29-1 to TRBJ2-7, with 9 bases matching TRBD1. CDR1 is SQVTM, CDR2 ANQGSEA, per germline. Trimming cost V 8 bases and J 6 bases; bases outside gene matches: 11. The CDR3 is made up of 13 amino acids. The CDR3 protein is CSTMTGGTGEQYF. The CDR3 DNA sequence: TGCAGCACCATGACAGGGGGTACGGGCGAGCAGTACTTC.

The chain joins TRBV6-1 to TRBJ2-3, with 9 positions matching TRBD2. The J segment lost 5 bases and the V segment lost 6 bases, leaving 6 bases of the junction unmatched. Germline V gene lookup returns CDR1 MNHNS and CDR2 SASEGT. The CDR3 has 14 amino acids. The CDR3 DNA is TGTGCCAGCAGGCGCGGGGGGGCGATAGATACGCAGTATTTT. Amino acids: CASRRGGAIDTQYF.

CDR3 amino acids: CASSGQPNQPQHF. The CDR3 coding sequence is TGTGCCAGCAGCGGACAGCCTAATCAGCCCCAGCATTTT. V is TRBV2 and J is TRBJ1-5, with D perhaps matching TRBD1 (6 bases). From germline, CDR1 is SNHLY and CDR2 FYNNEI. The CDR3 is made up of 13 amino acids. Trimming pared 6 bases from V and 4 bases from J, leaving 10 bases between.

The J gene is TRBJ1-6, the V gene TRBV2, with D possibly being TRBD1 (6 bases). Germline values: CDR1 SNHLY, CDR2 FYNNEI. The V end was cut by 7 bases, the J end by 10 bases, with 17 bases between. The CDR3 consists of 14 residues. DNA of the CDR3: TGTGCCAGCAACCCGGGACAACCGCTGTCACCCCTCCACTTT. Its translation is CASNPGQPLSPLHF.